The 27 T cell receptor beta chains given below trace back to one sample, sequenced in a study of T cell changes during pregnancy in multiple sclerosis. Libraries were prepared by immunoSEQ multiplex PCR; TCRdb keeps only in-frame clonotypes and omits some of them. Of tens of thousands of clones listed, just under 95% are singletons. The input for sequencing was peripheral blood, taken in the first trimester of pregnancy. These receptors originate from a female donor with multiple sclerosis, enrolled in a pregnancy study.

J is TRBJ2-7 and V is TRBV4-3, with D unclear. The CDR3 totals 13 residues. Looked up from germline, CDR1 is LGHNA and CDR2 is YSLEER. Trimming removed 3 bases from V and 2 bases from J, with 8 bases in between. The CDR3 loop is CASSQGTTYEQYF. Written as DNA, the CDR3 is TGCGCCAGCAGCCAGGGCACCACCTACGAGCAGTACTTC.

The chain joins TRBV6-6 to TRBJ1-6; D unresolved. Trimming pared 4 bases from V and 9 bases from J, leaving 13 bases between. The CDR3 has 14 amino acids. CDR1 and CDR2 (germline): MNHNY, SVGAGI (reference sequence). The chain's CDR3 is CASSFPGIISPLHF. The CDR3 coding sequence is TGTGCCAGCAGTTTTCCCGGGATCATTTCACCCCTCCACTTT.

On this clone itself: This same CDR3 is encoded by further DNA sequences in the sample. The chain uses TRBV20-1 and TRBJ2-7; 8 nucleotides line up with TRBD2. J lost 4 bases, V lost 6 bases, and 2 bases had no gene match. Germline V gene data show CDR1 as DFQATT and CDR2 as SNEGSKA (reference sequence). The CDR3 sequence is 11 residues long. The CDR3 nucleotides read TGCAGTGCCCGGGGGGGATACGAGCAGTACTTC. Protein product: CSARGGYEQYF.

The chain recombines TRBV19 with TRBJ2-7; possible D gene TRBD1, 6 bases. This CDR3 is 18 amino acids long. V dropped 6 bases and J dropped 3 bases, with 27 bases sitting between them. The germline V gene encodes CDR1 LNHDA and CDR2 SQIVND (reference sequence). CDR3 sequence (DNA): TGTGCCAGTAGCAACTTACCGGGACACCAAGTTCTCTACTACGAGCAGTACTTC. It is translated as CASSNLPGHQVLYYEQYF. Drawing the rest from reference TRBV19 and TRBJ2-7, the complete variable domain is DGGITQSPKYLFRKEGQNVTLSCEQNLNHDAMYWYRQDPGQGLRLIYYSQIVNDFQKGDIAEGYSVSREKKESFPLTVTSAQKNPTAFYLCASSNLPGHQVLYYEQYFGPGTRLTVT.

This clone was observed a single time. The chain links TRBV5-5 to TRBJ2-2, with a tentative D call TRBD1 (6 bases). The CDR3 runs to 13 residues. The V gene's germline CDR1 is SGHKS and CDR2 YYEKEE (reference sequence). Trimming left V 2 bases short and J 6 bases short, with 8 bases between. Here the CDR3 DNA reads TGTGCCAGCAGCTTACAGGGTCCCGGGGAGCTGTTTTTT. This codes for CASSLQGPGELFF.

V is TRBV5-4 and J is TRBJ1-1; D possibly corresponds to TRBD1 (5 bases). CDR3 length equals 16 residues. Germline lookup yields CDR1 SGHNT and CDR2 YYREEE (reference sequence). The ends were cut back, 4 bases at V and 3 bases at J, with 19 bases in the middle. The CDR3 region has the DNA TGTGCCAGCAGCGTATGGTGGGGAGGGGTTTACACTGAAGCTTTCTTT. Amino acid sequence: CASSVWWGGVYTEAFF.

The J gene is TRBJ2-7, the V gene TRBV6-1; D gene ambiguous. CDR1 is MNHNS, CDR2 SASEGT, per germline. This CDR3 is 14 amino acids long. With 2 bases removed from V and 3 bases from J, the gap between germline ends came to 11 bases. The CDR3 loop is CASSEIYRYYEQYF. The CDR3 nucleotides are TGTGCCAGCAGTGAAATCTACAGATACTACGAGCAGTACTTC.

The V call is TRBV27, the J call TRBJ1-2; no firm D call. This CDR3 has 17 residues. Trimming left V 6 bases short and J 4 bases short, with 24 bases between. CDR1 MNHEY and CDR2 SMNVEV come from the germline V gene (reference sequence). The chain's CDR3 is CASSLQFRSGNVYGYTF. The CDR3 nucleotides read TGTGCCAGCAGCCTCCAGTTCCGGAGTGGAAATGTCTATGGCTACACCTTC.

The chain uses TRBV7-6 and TRBJ2-1, with a tentative D call TRBD1 (7 bases). CDR1 is SGHVS, CDR2 FNYEAQ, per germline. V was pared by 5 bases and J by 3 bases, with 17 bases between. This CDR3 is built from 16 residues. The CDR3 nucleotides are TGTGCCAGCAGCCCTAGAGGGCAGGGGGGCTACAATGAGCAGTTCTTC. Protein sequence: CASSPRGQGGYNEQFF.

The chain has TRBV5-1 and TRBJ1-2; D not certain. Germline V CDR1 and CDR2: SGHRS, YFSETQ. The CDR3 covers 14 residues. Deletions cut 2 bases from V and 1 base from J, with 9 bases between. The DNA of the CDR3 is TGCGCCAGCAGCTTACCGAGCCTTAACTATGGCTACACCTTC. Its translation: CASSLPSLNYGYTF.

The rearrangement links TRBV10-3 to TRBJ2-2; 9 positions agree with TRBD1. Trimming removed 0 bases from V and 4 bases from J; junction bases left unmatched: 9. Per the germline V gene, CDR1 is ENHRY and CDR2 is SYGVKD. This CDR3 has 18 residues. The CDR3 DNA reads TGTGCCATCAGTGAGTCGACTTGGACAGGGGCTTCCACCGGGGAGCTGTTTTTT. The encoded protein is CAISESTWTGASTGELFF.

This clone has just a few counts. V gene TRBV29-1 combines with J gene TRBJ2-4; TRBD1 might be the D (6 bases). The germline V and J ends were trimmed by 6 bases and 0 bases, with 21 bases remaining between them. CDR1 and CDR2 (germline): SQVTM, ANQGSEA. This CDR3 region has 17 residues. In DNA form, the CDR3 reads TGCAGCGTCCCCCGGGACACAGATGATTTAGCCAAAAACATTCAGTACTTC. Its protein is CSVPRDTDDLAKNIQYF.

This chain joins TRBV7-8 and TRBJ1-5; D is perhaps TRBD1 (5 bases). The CDR3 extends over 14 amino acids. Germline V lookup: CDR1 SGHVS, CDR2 FQNEAQ. V shed 8 bases and J shed 4 bases, with 15 bases lying between them. The CDR3 nucleotides read TGTGCCAGCTCCCAAAGACAGCTAAATCAGCCCCAGCATTTT. Its protein product is CASSQRQLNQPQHF. The full variable domain, rest sourced from reference TRBV7-8 and TRBJ1-5, is GAGVSQSPRYKVAKRGQDVALRCDPISGHVSLFWYQQALGQGPEFLTYFQNEAQLDKSGLPSDRFFAERPEGSVSTLKIQRTQQEDSAVYLCASSQRQLNQPQHFGDGTRLSIL.

This sequence joins TRBV28 and TRBJ2-7, with 7 bases matching TRBD2. Germline-derived CDR1 and CDR2 are MDHEN and SYDVKM. Trimming took 7 bases from V and 0 from J; bases not matched to a gene: 3. The CDR3 length is 13 residues. The CDR3 loop reads CASTSGASYEQYF. CDR3 in DNA: TGTGCCAGCACTAGCGGTGCCTCCTACGAGCAGTACTTC.

For the CDR3, the DNA is TGTGCCAGTAGCGGGAGGGGGGACGAGCAGTACTTC. The encoded protein is CASSGRGDEQYF. The rearrangement joins TRBV10-3 to TRBJ2-7, with 11 bases fitting TRBD2. V dropped 10 bases and J dropped 5; count of bases not matched to a gene: 4. The CDR3 extends over 12 amino acids. Looked up from germline, CDR1 is ENHRY and CDR2 is SYGVKD.

This clone occurred once. The gene calls are TRBV6-1 and TRBJ1-2; D might be TRBD1 (5 bases). This CDR3 is 11 amino acids long. Trimming left V 8 bases short and J 8 bases short, with 12 bases between. Germline V CDR1 and CDR2: MNHNS, SASEGT. CDR3 protein: CASGHSGGYTF. CDR3 sequence (DNA): TGTGCCAGCGGCCATTCAGGGGGCTACACCTTC.

V and J are TRBV19 and TRBJ1-2; the D gene is possibly TRBD1 (5 bases). The CDR3 sequence is 14 residues long. Germline V gives CDR1 LNHDA, CDR2 SQIVND (reference sequence). V lost 3 bases, J lost 7 bases, and 15 bases lay in between. The CDR3 nucleotides are TGTGCCAGTAGTATGAGCCACGAAAGGGGTGGCTACACCTTC. It is translated as CASSMSHERGGYTF.

CDR3 in DNA: TGTGCCAGCAAGGGGACTCTTAGCAATCAGCCCCAGCATTTT. Translation gives CASKGTLSNQPQHF. V gene TRBV2 combines with J gene TRBJ1-5; weak D call: TRBD1 (5 bases). This CDR3 has 14 residues. Germline CDR1 and CDR2: SNHLY and FYNNEI. V dropped 7 bases and J dropped 0 bases, with 10 bases sitting between them.

The chain carries TRBV18 and TRBJ2-5; D might be TRBD1 (6 bases). The CDR3 is 16 amino acids. From germline, CDR1 is KGHSH and CDR2 LQKENI. V was cut by 6 bases and J by 0 bases, with 17 bases left in between. CDR3 in amino acids: CASSSLTGSYQETQYF. The CDR3 bases are TGTGCCAGCTCGTCCTTAACAGGGTCCTACCAAGAGACCCAGTACTTC.

This chain joins TRBV7-9 and TRBJ2-7; possible D gene TRBD1, 7 bases. The V and J ends lost 5 bases and 1 base respectively, with 12 bases between them. This CDR3 comprises 14 residues. Looked up from germline, CDR1 is SEHNR and CDR2 is FQNEAQ (reference sequence). The CDR3 DNA sequence: TGTGCCAGCAGCCAGGGGGGACAATCCTACGAGCAGTACTTC. Its protein product is CASSQGGQSYEQYF.

The genes are TRBV19 and TRBJ1-1; TRBD1 agrees at 8 bases. CDR1 and CDR2 (germline): LNHDA, SQIVND (reference sequence). J lost 4 bases, V lost 7 bases, and 5 bases had no gene match. The CDR3 has 13 amino acids. CDR3 region: CASKGQAITEAFF. CDR3 sequence (DNA): TGTGCCAGTAAGGGACAGGCGATCACTGAAGCTTTCTTT.

The chain joins TRBV12-5 to TRBJ2-3; the match to TRBD1 covers 10 bases. With V trimmed by 6 bases and J by 4 bases, 4 bases remained unmatched. The germline CDR1 and CDR2 sequences are LGHNT and FRNRAP. CDR3 length equals 14 residues. The CDR3 here is CASGSGTGADTQYF. The CDR3 bases are TGTGCTAGTGGATCCGGGACAGGGGCAGATACGCAGTATTTT.

The V gene is TRBV6-5, the J gene TRBJ1-1; tentative D call: TRBD1 (5 bases). V was cut by 4 bases and J by 4 bases, with 13 bases left in between. The CDR3 contains 14 residues. Germline values: CDR1 MNHEY, CDR2 SVGAGI. CDR3 loop: CASSLTFGGTEAFF. In DNA form, the CDR3 reads TGTGCCAGCAGTTTAACCTTCGGGGGCACTGAAGCTTTCTTT.

The J gene is TRBJ2-2, the V gene TRBV19; 8 nucleotides agree with TRBD2. Trimming took 8 bases from V and 3 from J; bases not matched to a gene: 8. The CDR3 covers 15 residues. CDR1 is LNHDA, CDR2 SQIVND, per germline (reference sequence). CDR3 amino acids: CASSPPGLDTGELFF. The CDR3 region has the DNA TGTGCCAGTTCCCCCCCGGGACTAGACACCGGGGAGCTGTTTTTT.

This chain uses TRBV4-2 with TRBJ2-7, with 8 bases lining up with TRBD2. Germline CDR1 reads LGHNA; CDR2 reads YNFKEQ. After removal of 0 bases from V and 2 bases from J, the junction contained 6 bases not matched to a gene. The CDR3 sequence is 16 residues long. The CDR3 protein is CASSQDLATSAYEQYF. As DNA, the CDR3 is TGTGCCAGCAGCCAAGATCTGGCGACTAGCGCCTACGAGCAGTACTTC.

The chain combines TRBV7-6 with TRBJ1-3; 8 nucleotides line up with TRBD1. This CDR3 spans 18 amino acids. Unmatched junction bases numbered 8, after V lost 1 base and J lost 0 bases. Germline loops: CDR1 SGHVS, CDR2 FNYEAQ. The CDR3 region is CASSLVPTGVGSGNTIYF. The CDR3 DNA is TGTGCCAGCAGCTTAGTGCCGACAGGGGTCGGCTCTGGAAACACCATATATTTT.

V is TRBV5-1 and J is TRBJ2-1; 9 bases fit TRBD2. The CDR3 is 15 residues long. Trimming took 1 base from V and 3 from J; bases not matched to a gene: 2. Germline-derived CDR1 and CDR2 are SGHRS and YFSETQ. This chain's CDR3 is CASSLLAGVYNEQFF. The CDR3, as DNA: TGCGCCAGCAGCTTGTTAGCGGGAGTCTACAATGAGCAGTTCTTC.